The rows below give T cell receptor beta chains drawn from one sample of a study of blood T cell repertoires in COVID-19. Assay: immunoSEQ multiplex PCR; the TCRdb copy retains only in-frame clones and omits some. Among under 250,000 clones listed, approximately 83% were seen once. Sequenced material: PBMCs or T cells enriched from blood (not recorded which). Receptors originate from a woman between 45 and 60 years old who had been exposed to COVID-19. The CDR3 runs from the conserved cysteine through the conserved F or W. Each record gives: D gene, J gene, clone size, V gene, CDR3 DNA, CDR3 protein. D genes are given only for firm matches. Part of the rows lack a size; the others show once, few, many or a class for expanded clones.

D gene: TRBD2; J gene: TRBJ2-3; clone size: .; V gene: TRBV3-1/TRBV3-2; CDR3 DNA: TGTGCCAGCAGCCCGATTCTTAGCGGGGGGGCTAGGGATACGCAGTATTTT; CDR3 protein: CASSPILSGGARDTQYF
D gene: TRBD2; J gene: TRBJ2-1; clone size: .; V gene: TRBV27; CDR3 DNA: TGTGCCAGCAGTTTGAGGGCTAGCGGCCACAATGAGCAGTTCTTC; CDR3 protein: CASSLRASGHNEQFF
D gene: TRBD2; J gene: TRBJ2-3; clone size: .; V gene: TRBV7-2; CDR3 DNA: TGTGCCAGCAGCTCCGCGGGGGGCCACAGCACAGATACGCAGTATTTT; CDR3 protein: CASSSAGGHSTDTQYF
D gene: TRBD1; J gene: TRBJ2-3; clone size: .; V gene: TRBV19; CDR3 DNA: TGTGCCAGTAGTATAGGTGGGACAGGGCGGGCGCAGTATTTT; CDR3 protein: CASSIGGTGRAQYF
D gene: .; J gene: TRBJ2-7; clone size: .; V gene: TRBV4-3; CDR3 DNA: TGCGCCAGCAGCCAAGAAACAGCCTTCACCTACGAGCAGTACTTC; CDR3 protein: CASSQETAFTYEQYF
D gene: .; J gene: TRBJ2-5; clone size: .; V gene: TRBV3-1/TRBV3-2; CDR3 DNA: TGTGCCAGCAGCCAACCTCCGCCGCAACGGGAGACCCAGTACTTC; CDR3 protein: CASSQPPPQRETQYF
D gene: TRBD1; J gene: TRBJ1-5; clone size: once; V gene: TRBV2; CDR3 DNA: TGTGCCAGCAGTGAAGCCCGGGCCAGGGGGATCGGGGCCCAGCATTTT; CDR3 protein: CASSEARARGIGAQHF
D gene: .; J gene: TRBJ2-7; clone size: .; V gene: TRBV19; CDR3 DNA: TGTGCCAGTAGTACCGGGACAAGTTACGAGCAGTACTTC; CDR3 protein: CASSTGTSYEQYF
D gene: .; J gene: TRBJ1-1; clone size: .; V gene: TRBV10-3; CDR3 DNA: TGTGCCATCAGTGACAGGGGAATCACTGAAGCTTTCTTT; CDR3 protein: CAISDRGITEAFF
D gene: TRBD1; J gene: TRBJ2-1; clone size: .; V gene: TRBV15; CDR3 DNA: TGTGCCACCAGCAGAGAGGGACAGATGGAAAATGAGCAGTTCTTC; CDR3 protein: CATSREGQMENEQFF
D gene: TRBD2; J gene: TRBJ2-3; clone size: .; V gene: TRBV10-1; CDR3 DNA: TGCGCCAGCAGTGAACAGTCGGGGGGGCTGAGGACAGATACGCAGTATTTT; CDR3 protein: CASSEQSGGLRTDTQYF
D gene: TRBD1; J gene: TRBJ1-1; clone size: few; V gene: TRBV6-5; CDR3 DNA: TGTGCCAGCAGTTTGTCCGCGACAGGGGGCACTGAAGCTTTCTTT; CDR3 protein: CASSLSATGGTEAFF
D gene: TRBD1; J gene: TRBJ1-2; clone size: .; V gene: TRBV4-3; CDR3 DNA: TGCGCCAGCAGCCAGACAGGGGGTAACTATGGCTACACCTTC; CDR3 protein: CASSQTGGNYGYTF
D gene: .; J gene: TRBJ1-4; clone size: .; V gene: TRBV2; CDR3 DNA: TGTGCCAGCGAGGGGACATCCTCAACTAATGAAAAACTGTTTTTT; CDR3 protein: CASEGTSSTNEKLFF
D gene: .; J gene: TRBJ1-3; clone size: .; V gene: TRBV4-1; CDR3 DNA: TGCGCCAGCAGCCTCGGACAGCCCTCTAGCTCTGGAAACACCATATATTTT; CDR3 protein: CASSLGQPSSSGNTIYF
D gene: .; J gene: TRBJ1-1; clone size: .; V gene: TRBV11-2; CDR3 DNA: TGTGCCAGCAGCTTTTCGGGGGGAGGCGGCACTGAAGCTTTCTTT; CDR3 protein: CASSFSGGGGTEAFF
D gene: TRBD1; J gene: TRBJ2-7; clone size: .; V gene: TRBV27; CDR3 DNA: TGTGCCAGCAGACCGGGACAGGGGAGGAACGAGCAGTACTTC; CDR3 protein: CASRPGQGRNEQYF
D gene: TRBD2; J gene: TRBJ2-3; clone size: .; V gene: TRBV3-1/TRBV3-2; CDR3 DNA: TGTGCCAGCAGCCAACTAGCGGGGGGGCCAACGTGGGATACGCAGTATTTT; CDR3 protein: CASSQLAGGPTWDTQYF
D gene: TRBD1; J gene: TRBJ1-2; clone size: .; V gene: TRBV11-2; CDR3 DNA: TGTGCCAGCAGCTCCTATACGCGCCGGGACAGGGGGCAGCGCACCTTC; CDR3 protein: CASSSYTRRDRGQRTF
D gene: TRBD1; J gene: TRBJ1-6; clone size: .; V gene: TRBV18; CDR3 DNA: TGTGCCAGCTCCCCCCCGACAGGGGGCCATAACCTCCACTTT; CDR3 protein: CASSPPTGGHNLHF
D gene: TRBD2; J gene: TRBJ2-1; clone size: .; V gene: TRBV7-6; CDR3 DNA: TGTGCCAGCAGCTCCGGGACTAGCGGGGGCCCCACCTACAATGAGCAGTTCTTC; CDR3 protein: CASSSGTSGGPTYNEQFF
D gene: TRBD1; J gene: TRBJ2-3; clone size: .; V gene: TRBV4-1; CDR3 DNA: TGCGCCAGCAGTCGAACCGGACAGGGCCCCCCAGATACGCAGTATTTT; CDR3 protein: CASSRTGQGPPDTQYF
D gene: .; J gene: TRBJ2-7; clone size: .; V gene: TRBV4-3; CDR3 DNA: TGCGCCAGCAGCCAAGGGCGGGGGCCCTACGAGCAGTACTTC; CDR3 protein: CASSQGRGPYEQYF
D gene: TRBD1; J gene: TRBJ1-2; clone size: .; V gene: TRBV27; CDR3 DNA: TGTGCCAGCAGTTACGGACAGGGGGACCGCTACACCTTC; CDR3 protein: CASSYGQGDRYTF
D gene: .; J gene: TRBJ2-7; clone size: .; V gene: TRBV15; CDR3 DNA: TGTGCCACCAGCAGAGATCTTGTCTCCGCCTACGAGCAGTACTTC; CDR3 protein: CATSRDLVSAYEQYF
D gene: TRBD1; J gene: TRBJ1-2; clone size: .; V gene: TRBV15; CDR3 DNA: TGTGCCACCAGCAGCGGGACAGGGGGCCGTAGCTATGGCTACACCTTC; CDR3 protein: CATSSGTGGRSYGYTF
D gene: .; J gene: TRBJ1-1; clone size: .; V gene: TRBV20-1; CDR3 DNA: TGCAGTGCTAGTGCCCTCTTGCGGACTGAAGCTTTCTTT; CDR3 protein: CSASALLRTEAFF
D gene: TRBD1; J gene: TRBJ2-7; clone size: once; V gene: TRBV19; CDR3 DNA: TGTGCCAGTAGTACCGGACAGGGGAGGTACGAGCAGTACTTC; CDR3 protein: CASSTGQGRYEQYF
D gene: TRBD1; J gene: TRBJ2-1; clone size: .; V gene: TRBV5-1; CDR3 DNA: TGCGCCAGCAGCGAGACAGGGGCGGGCGATGAGCAGTTCTTC; CDR3 protein: CASSETGAGDEQFF
D gene: TRBD2; J gene: TRBJ2-7; clone size: .; V gene: TRBV6-1; CDR3 DNA: TGTGCCAGCAGTGAAGACTCGGGGTGGCTAGCGGGGGGCGGCGAGCAGTACTTC; CDR3 protein: CASSEDSGWLAGGGEQYF
D gene: TRBD1; J gene: TRBJ2-5; clone size: .; V gene: TRBV2; CDR3 DNA: TGTGCCAGCACCTTAGGACAGGGATACCAAGAGACCCAGTACTTC; CDR3 protein: CASTLGQGYQETQYF
D gene: TRBD2; J gene: TRBJ2-7; clone size: .; V gene: TRBV5-4; CDR3 DNA: TGTGCCAGCAGCTCGGGAGGCAACCACGAGCAGTACTTC; CDR3 protein: CASSSGGNHEQYF
D gene: TRBD1; J gene: TRBJ1-2; clone size: .; V gene: TRBV12-3/TRBV12-4; CDR3 DNA: TGTGCCAGCAGCCGGGGACAGAACTATGGCTACACCTTC; CDR3 protein: CASSRGQNYGYTF
D gene: TRBD1; J gene: TRBJ1-2; clone size: .; V gene: TRBV19; CDR3 DNA: TGTGCCAGTAGTCCCGAGGCGGGACAGTTTTATGGCTACACCTTC; CDR3 protein: CASSPEAGQFYGYTF
D gene: .; J gene: TRBJ2-6; clone size: .; V gene: TRBV3-1/TRBV3-2; CDR3 DNA: TGTGCCAGCAGCCAAGCTAGGTCTGGGGCCAACGTCCTGACTTTC; CDR3 protein: CASSQARSGANVLTF
D gene: TRBD1; J gene: TRBJ2-7; clone size: .; V gene: TRBV6-1; CDR3 DNA: TGTGCCAGCAGTGAGGAGGACAGGGCCTTACGAAAGCAGTACTTC; CDR3 protein: CASSEEDRALRKQYF
D gene: .; J gene: TRBJ1-5; clone size: .; V gene: TRBV5-1; CDR3 DNA: TGCGCCAGCAGCCTCACAGGGCCTCATCAGCCCCAGCATTTT; CDR3 protein: CASSLTGPHQPQHF
D gene: .; J gene: TRBJ2-7; clone size: .; V gene: TRBV3-1/TRBV3-2; CDR3 DNA: TGTGCCAGCAGCCCCACGGGTTTTGGCGAGCAGTACTTC; CDR3 protein: CASSPTGFGEQYF
D gene: TRBD1; J gene: TRBJ1-1; clone size: .; V gene: TRBV5-4; CDR3 DNA: TGTGCCAGCAGCTTAGCCGGACAGGGGCGACTCCAAGCTTTCTTT; CDR3 protein: CASSLAGQGRLQAFF
D gene: TRBD1; J gene: TRBJ2-3; clone size: .; V gene: TRBV12-5; CDR3 DNA: TGTGCTAGTGGTTTGGTGCCGGGACAGGGGGCCACAGATACGCAGTATTTT; CDR3 protein: CASGLVPGQGATDTQYF